This TCR beta chain was recorded in a study of CD8 T cells in Susac syndrome. General study results and limits: The study conceded that relatively few individuals underwent its TCR sequencing and HLA analysis.

CD8+ and CD4+ blood T cells underwent TCR beta sequencing. TEMRA cells were enriched by FACS, and CD4+ and CD8+ T cells were negatively isolated. RNA was extracted with the RNeasy kit, and a quantity of about 0.45 to 1 ug was reverse transcribed using random hexamers. With immunoSEQ multiplex PCR, TCR beta CDR3 was amplified across 54 Vbeta and 13 Jbeta. MiXCR, run by TCRdb on the immunoSEQ multiplex PCR reads, gives a single entry per CDR3 protein. Found here are 180,000 or so distinct CDR3 sequences, roughly 95% of them singletons; the top ten hold roughly 0.088%. As regards this clonotype: Its target is unknown.

There are 17 residues in the CDR3. With 6 bases clipped from V and 2 bases from J, the junction kept 6 bases outside the gene matches. The rearrangement joins TRBV12-3 or TRBV12-4 to TRBJ2-3; 15 nucleotides align to TRBD2. This clonotype originated in a human donor with multiple sclerosis. The sequenced sample consisted of CD4+ T cells from PBMCs. The CDR3: CASSQGLAGGSTDTQYF. The CDR3 region has the DNA TGTGCCAGCAGCCAAGGACTAGCGGGGGGGTCCACAGATACGCAGTATTTT.